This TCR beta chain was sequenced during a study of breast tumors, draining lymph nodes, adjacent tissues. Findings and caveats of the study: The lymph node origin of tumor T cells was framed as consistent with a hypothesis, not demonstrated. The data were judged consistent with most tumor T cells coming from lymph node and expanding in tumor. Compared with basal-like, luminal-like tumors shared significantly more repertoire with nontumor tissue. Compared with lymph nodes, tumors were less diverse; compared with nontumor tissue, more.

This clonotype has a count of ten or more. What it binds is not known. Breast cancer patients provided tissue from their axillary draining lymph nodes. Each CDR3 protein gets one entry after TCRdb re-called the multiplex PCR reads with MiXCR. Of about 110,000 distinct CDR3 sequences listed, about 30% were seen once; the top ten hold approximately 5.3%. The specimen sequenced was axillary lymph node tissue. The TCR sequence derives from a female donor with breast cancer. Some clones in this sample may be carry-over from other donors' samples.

The chain's CDR3 is CATSTGHSNQPQHF. The CDR3 DNA reads TGTGCCACCAGTACAGGTCATAGCAATCAGCCCCAGCATTTT. The rearrangement links TRBV24-1 to TRBJ1-5; D perhaps matches TRBD1 (5 bases). The V end lost 6 bases, the J end lost 0 bases, and 8 bases lay between the germline ends. Germline CDR1 is KGHDR and CDR2 is SFDVKD. The CDR3 totals 14 residues.